This T cell receptor beta chain was profiled in a study of early T cells in non-severe SARS-CoV-2 infection. Background on the study: Bulk RNA from unsorted whole blood was sequenced; chains were unpaired. Points from the study as a whole: Sequences matched to VDJdb favored anti-spike CD8 responses, while private and CD4 specificities were missed.

This clonotype was counted many times. What it binds is not known. V lost 0 bases and J lost 5, with 11 bases in between. Germline V CDR1 and CDR2: SNHLY, FYNNEI. There are 15 residues in the CDR3. Individual cDNA molecules were tagged with unique molecular identifiers, the study reported. TCRdb reprocessed the 5' RACE reads with MiXCR, giving one entry per CDR3 protein. The sample includes around 67,000 distinct CDR3 sequences, roughly 12% of them seen just once. The sample comprised whole blood. This rearrangement joins TRBV2 to TRBJ2-1; D possibly uses TRBD1 or TRBD2 (5 bases each). The source of this sequence is an adult who was a healthcare worker with PCR-confirmed SARS-CoV-2 infection or an uninfected control (not recorded which). The CDR3 DNA reads as TGTGCCAGCAGTGAAGCGCGGGCAGGGAACAATGAGCAGTTCTTC. Translation: CASSEARAGNNEQFF.